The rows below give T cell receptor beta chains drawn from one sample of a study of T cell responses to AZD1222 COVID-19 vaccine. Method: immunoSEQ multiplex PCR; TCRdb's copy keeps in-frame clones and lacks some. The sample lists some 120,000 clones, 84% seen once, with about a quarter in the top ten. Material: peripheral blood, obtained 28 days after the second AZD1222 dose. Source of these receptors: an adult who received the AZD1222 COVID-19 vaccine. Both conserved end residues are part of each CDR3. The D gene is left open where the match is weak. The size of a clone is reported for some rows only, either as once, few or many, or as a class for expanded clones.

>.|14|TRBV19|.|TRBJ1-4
CASSREGLKEKLFF
TGTGCCAGTAGTAGGGAAGGTCTGAAGGAAAAACTGTTTTTT
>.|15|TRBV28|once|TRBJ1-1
CASSPITPPTGEAFF
TGTGCCAGCAGTCCCATCACCCCCCCGACAGGTGAAGCTTTCTTT
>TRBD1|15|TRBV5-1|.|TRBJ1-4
CASSWLGQGEEKLFF
TGCGCCAGCAGCTGGCTTGGACAGGGGGAGGAAAAACTGTTTTTT
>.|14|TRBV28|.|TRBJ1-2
CASSLGGRGYGYTF
TGTGCCAGCAGTTTAGGGGGCAGAGGCTATGGCTACACCTTC
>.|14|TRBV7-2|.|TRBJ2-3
CASSYGVVADTQYF
TGTGCCAGCAGCTATGGAGTAGTCGCAGATACGCAGTATTTT
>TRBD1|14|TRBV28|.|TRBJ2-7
CASSPGQRSYEQYF
TGTGCCAGCAGTCCGGGACAGCGAAGCTACGAGCAGTACTTC
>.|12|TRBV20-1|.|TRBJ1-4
CSASTETEKLFF
TGCAGTGCTAGTACCGAGACTGAAAAACTGTTTTTT
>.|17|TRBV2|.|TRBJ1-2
CASSEYGRQSASDGYTF
TGTGCCAGCAGTGAATACGGTAGGCAGTCGGCATCCGATGGCTACACCTTC
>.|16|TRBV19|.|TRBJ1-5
CASRRGGSTSNQPQHF
TGTGCCAGTAGGCGTGGGGGCTCAACGAGCAATCAGCCCCAGCATTTT
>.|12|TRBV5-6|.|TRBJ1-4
CASSGGTEKLFF
TGTGCCAGCAGCGGCGGGACAGAAAAACTGTTTTTT
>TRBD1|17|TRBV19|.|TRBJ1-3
CASRSNRGRSSGNTIYF
TGTGCCAGTAGGTCCAACAGGGGACGGAGCTCTGGAAACACCATATATTTT
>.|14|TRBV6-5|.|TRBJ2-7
CASSYAPPPYEQYF
TGTGCCAGCAGTTACGCACCCCCGCCCTACGAGCAGTACTTC
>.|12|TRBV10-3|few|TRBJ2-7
CAISETNYEQYF
TGTGCCATCAGTGAGACTAACTACGAGCAGTACTTC
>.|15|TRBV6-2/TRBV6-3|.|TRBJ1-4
CASSSWGRTNEKLFF
TGTGCCAGCAGTTCGTGGGGGCGCACTAATGAAAAACTGTTTTTT
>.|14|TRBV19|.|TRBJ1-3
CASSLISSGNTIYF
TGTGCCAGTAGTCTCATAAGCTCTGGAAACACCATATATTTT
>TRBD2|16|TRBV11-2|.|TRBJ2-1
CASSLRLAGGYNEQFF
TGTGCCAGCAGCCTACGACTAGCGGGAGGGTACAATGAGCAGTTCTTC
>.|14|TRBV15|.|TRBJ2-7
CATSRESGLHEQYF
TGTGCCACCAGCAGAGAGTCAGGGCTCCACGAGCAGTACTTC
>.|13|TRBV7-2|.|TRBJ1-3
CASSQRVENTIYF
TGTGCCAGCAGTCAACGGGTGGAAAACACCATATATTTT
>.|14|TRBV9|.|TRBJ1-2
CASSPSPGGPGYTF
TGTGCCAGCAGCCCCAGCCCCGGGGGGCCCGGCTACACCTTC
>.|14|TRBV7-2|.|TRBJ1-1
CASSLQGGNTEAFF
TGTGCCAGCAGCTTACAGGGAGGTAACACTGAAGCTTTCTTT
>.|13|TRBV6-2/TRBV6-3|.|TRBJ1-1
CASSYQGNTEAFF
TGTGCCAGCAGTTACCAAGGGAACACTGAAGCTTTCTTT
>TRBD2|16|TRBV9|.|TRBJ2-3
CASSASGGAGTDTQYF
TGTGCCAGCAGCGCTAGCGGGGGGGCAGGTACAGATACGCAGTATTTT
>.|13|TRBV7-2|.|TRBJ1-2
CASSLGSTYGYTF
TGTGCCAGCAGCTTGGGCAGTACATATGGCTACACCTTC
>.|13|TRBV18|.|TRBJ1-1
CASSRDRNTEAFF
TGTGCCAGCTCACGAGACAGGAACACTGAAGCTTTCTTT
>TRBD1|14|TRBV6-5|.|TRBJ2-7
CASSYRDRGYEQYF
TGTGCCAGCAGTTACCGGGACAGGGGCTACGAGCAGTACTTC
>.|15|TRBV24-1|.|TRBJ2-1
CATSDPRGPGNEQFF
TGTGCCACCAGTGATCCCCGGGGGCCGGGTAATGAGCAGTTCTTC
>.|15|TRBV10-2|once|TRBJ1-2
CASSTWAETNYGYTF
TGCGCCAGCAGTACCTGGGCCGAAACTAACTATGGCTACACCTTC
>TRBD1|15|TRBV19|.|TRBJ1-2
CASSNRQGLHYGYTF
TGTGCCAGTAGTAATAGACAGGGGTTGCACTATGGCTACACCTTC
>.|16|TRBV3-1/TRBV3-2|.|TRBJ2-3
CASSQGTGSDTDTQYF
TGTGCCAGCAGCCAAGGAACTGGCAGTGACACAGATACGCAGTATTTT
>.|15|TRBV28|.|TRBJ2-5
CASSLASAGQETQYF
TGTGCCAGCAGTTTGGCGTCGGCAGGCCAAGAGACCCAGTACTTC
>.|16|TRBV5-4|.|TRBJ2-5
CASSSQEGPRGETQYF
TGTGCCAGCAGCTCTCAAGAGGGGCCACGGGGAGAGACCCAGTACTTC
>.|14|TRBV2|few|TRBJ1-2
CASNMGVMGYGYTF
TGTGCCAGCAATATGGGGGTTATGGGTTATGGCTACACCTTC
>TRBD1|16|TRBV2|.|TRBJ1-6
CASNLIPGQSGSPLHF
TGTGCCAGCAATTTAATACCGGGACAGAGCGGTTCACCCCTCCACTTT
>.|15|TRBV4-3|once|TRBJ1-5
CASSQGISSNQPQHF
TGCGCCAGCAGCCAGGGGATCTCGAGCAATCAGCCCCAGCATTTT
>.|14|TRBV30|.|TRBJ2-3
CALQGPSSTDTQYF
TGTGCCTTACAGGGTCCTTCTAGCACAGATACGCAGTATTTT
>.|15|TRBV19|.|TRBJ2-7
CASSLKGDITYEQYF
TGTGCCAGTAGTCTGAAGGGAGATATTACCTACGAGCAGTACTTC
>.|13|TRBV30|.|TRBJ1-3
CAWSVGSGNTIYF
TGTGCCTGGAGTGTTGGGAGTGGAAACACCATATATTTT
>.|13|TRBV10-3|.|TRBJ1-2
CAISESQENGYTF
TGTGCCATCAGTGAGTCTCAGGAGAATGGCTACACCTTC
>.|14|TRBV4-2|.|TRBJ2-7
CASSQESLNPQKYF
TGTGCCAGCAGCCAAGAAAGTCTGAACCCCCAAAAGTACTTC
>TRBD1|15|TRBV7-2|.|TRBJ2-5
CASSVGTGRQETQYF
TGTGCCAGCAGCGTTGGGACAGGGAGGCAAGAGACCCAGTACTTC
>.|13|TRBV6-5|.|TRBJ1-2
CASSYTGGYGYTF
TGTGCCAGCAGTTACACCGGGGGCTATGGCTACACCTTC
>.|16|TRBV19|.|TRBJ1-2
CASSIGGSRGTYGYTF
TGTGCCAGTAGTATAGGAGGGTCGAGGGGGACCTATGGCTACACCTTC
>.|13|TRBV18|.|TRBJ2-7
CASSPPSSYEQYF
TGTGCCAGCTCACCCCCTTCAAGCTACGAGCAGTACTTC
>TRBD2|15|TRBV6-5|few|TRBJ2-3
CASSLETGSGGAKYF
TGTGCCAGCAGTTTGGAAACGGGCAGCGGGGGGGCAAAGTATTTT
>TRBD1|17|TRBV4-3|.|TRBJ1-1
CASSPHPTGTVNTEAFF
TGCGCCAGCAGCCCTCACCCTACCGGGACAGTGAACACTGAAGCTTTCTTT
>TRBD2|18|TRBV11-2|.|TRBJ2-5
CASSLAGASGGGQETQYF
TGTGCCAGCAGCTTAGCAGGGGCTAGCGGGGGGGGACAAGAGACCCAGTACTTC
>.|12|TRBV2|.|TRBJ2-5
CASTYALETQYF
TGTGCCAGCACCTACGCATTAGAGACCCAGTACTTC
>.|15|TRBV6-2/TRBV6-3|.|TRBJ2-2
CASSWAVRGTGELFF
TGTGCCAGCAGTTGGGCCGTTCGGGGTACCGGGGAGCTGTTTTTT
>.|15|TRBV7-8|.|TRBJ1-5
CASSLDGRLNQPQHF
TGTGCCAGCAGCTTAGACGGCAGGTTGAATCAGCCCCAGCATTTT
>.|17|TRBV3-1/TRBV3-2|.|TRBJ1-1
CASSQSRTGQMNTEAFF
TGTGCCAGCAGCCAAAGCCGGACGGGTCAAATGAACACTGAAGCTTTCTTT
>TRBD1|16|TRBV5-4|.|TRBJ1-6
CASSFGTGGSRSPLHF
TGTGCCAGCAGCTTCGGGACAGGGGGAAGTCGGTCACCCCTCCACTTT
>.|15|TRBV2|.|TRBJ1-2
CASSESLPANYGYTF
TGTGCCAGCAGTGAGTCTCTTCCGGCTAACTATGGCTACACCTTC
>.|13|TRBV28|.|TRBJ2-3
CASSFAEGASQYF
TGTGCCAGCAGTTTTGCGGAGGGAGCCTCGCAGTATTTT